This TCR beta chain was captured in a study of blood T cell repertoires in COVID-19. Here immunoSEQ multiplex PCR was the method, and the copy in TCRdb shows in-frame clones only, minus some. The table lists some 110,000 clones, 82% of them singletons. The CDR3 runs to 17 residues. Trimming at V came to 5 bases and at J to 2 bases, leaving 9 bases not matched to a gene. The germline CDR1 and CDR2 sequences are MNHEY and SVGEGT. The clonotype was recovered from a woman in her seventies with acute or convalescent COVID-19. The sequencing input was peripheral blood. The V call is TRBV6-2 or TRBV6-3, the J call TRBJ2-3; TRBD2 aligns across 11 bases. The CDR3 sequence is CASSSRTSGSDTDTQYF. The CDR3 nucleotides are TGTGCCAGCAGTAGCCGGACTAGCGGGTCGGACACAGATACGCAGTATTTT.